This TCR beta chain originates from a study of cytomegalovirus exposure and HLA in healthy donors. Findings of the study overall: In an earlier analysis, in some 600 donors, most V segments appeared productive either ~87% or ~30% of the time. Reports indicated that the classifier achieved high specificity and sensitivity in diagnosing cytomegalovirus status.

Primers: 60 Vbeta forward and 13 Jbeta reverse. TCRdb's table, derived via immunoSEQ multiplex PCR, lists solely in-frame clones and lacks some. The table includes some 70,000 clones, 65% to 70% detected once. The CDR3 has 12 amino acids. Between the trimmed V and J ends, which lost 1 base and 7 bases, there was a span of 4 bases. Germline CDR1 reads SEHNR; CDR2 reads FQNEAQ (reference sequence). Regarding this clone: The antigen is not known.

The chain employs TRBV7-9 and TRBJ1-4; D not certain. The receptor's source is a male donor in good health and CMV-seropositive. Input material: PBMCs. The CDR3 here is CASSLGGEKLFF. The CDR3 DNA reads TGTGCCAGCAGCTTAGGCGGTGAAAAACTGTTTTTT.